The rows below give T cell receptor beta chains drawn from one sample of a study of regulatory T cells in long-lasting Graves disease. TCRdb redid the calling of the multiplex PCR reads with MiXCR, one entry per CDR3 protein. The sample includes a few hundred thousand distinct CDR3 sequences, roughly 21% of them seen just once. This specimen consisted of peripheral blood mononuclear cells (PBMCs), obtained when the disease was refractory, from a patient treated with antithyroid drugs. Receptor source: a female donor with Graves disease. CDR3s include the opening cysteine and the closing phenylalanine or tryptophan. D genes are given only for firm matches. Clone size, where shown, is once, few, many, or a class for clones that have expanded.

clone_size: few
v_call: TRBV6-1
d_call: .
cdr3_length: 17
j_call: TRBJ1-6
cdr3_nt: TGTGCCAGCAGTAGCTCGCAGGGGTACTCCTATAATTCACCCCTCCACTTT
cdr3_aa: CASSSSQGYSYNSPLHF

clone_size: many
v_call: TRBV12-3/TRBV12-4
d_call: .
cdr3_length: 13
j_call: TRBJ2-5
cdr3_nt: TGTGCCAGCAGTTCCGATGTACAAGAGACCCAGTACTTC
cdr3_aa: CASSSDVQETQYF

clone_size: many
v_call: TRBV10-3
d_call: .
cdr3_length: 12
j_call: TRBJ1-2
cdr3_nt: TGTGCCATCAGTGAGTCTGGGGATGGCTACACCTTC
cdr3_aa: CAISESGDGYTF

clone_size: .
v_call: TRBV3-1
d_call: TRBD1
cdr3_length: 16
j_call: TRBJ1-5
cdr3_nt: TGTGCCAGCAGCCAAGGACCCCCAGGGGGAGGCCAGCCCCAGCATTTT
cdr3_aa: CASSQGPPGGGQPQHF

clone_size: .
v_call: TRBV3-1
d_call: .
cdr3_length: 16
j_call: TRBJ2-1
cdr3_nt: TGTGCCAGCAGCCAAGACCGAACGGGGAGGAGGTATGAGCAGTTCTTC
cdr3_aa: CASSQDRTGRRYEQFF

clone_size: .
v_call: TRBV19
d_call: TRBD1
cdr3_length: 17
j_call: TRBJ1-6
cdr3_nt: TGTGCCAGTATCCAAAAGGGACAGTCGACTTCGAATTCACCCCTCCACTTT
cdr3_aa: CASIQKGQSTSNSPLHF

clone_size: few
v_call: TRBV20-1
d_call: .
cdr3_length: 11
j_call: TRBJ2-7
cdr3_nt: TGCAGTGTCTCGGGTCCCTACGAGCAGTACTTC
cdr3_aa: CSVSGPYEQYF

clone_size: many
v_call: TRBV12-3/TRBV12-4
d_call: TRBD2
cdr3_length: 15
j_call: TRBJ2-3
cdr3_nt: TGTGCCAGCAGTTCCCGGGAGGAGGGCACAGATACGCAGTATTTT
cdr3_aa: CASSSREEGTDTQYF

clone_size: few
v_call: TRBV10-3
d_call: TRBD1
cdr3_length: 13
j_call: TRBJ1-1
cdr3_nt: TGTGCCATTTGCAGGGGGGGTAACACTGAAGCTTTCTTT
cdr3_aa: CAICRGGNTEAFF

clone_size: many
v_call: TRBV6-1
d_call: TRBD2
cdr3_length: 17
j_call: TRBJ2-7
cdr3_nt: TGTGCCACCCTTCGGGTCAGACTAGCGGGGGGCTCCTACGAGCAGTACTTC
cdr3_aa: CATLRVRLAGGSYEQYF

clone_size: .
v_call: TRBV6-5
d_call: TRBD2
cdr3_length: 16
j_call: TRBJ2-1
cdr3_nt: TGTGCCAGCAGTTACTCGGCTAGCGGAGGTGGCAATGAGCAGTTCTTC
cdr3_aa: CASSYSASGGGNEQFF

clone_size: many
v_call: TRBV29-1
d_call: TRBD1
cdr3_length: 13
j_call: TRBJ1-2
cdr3_nt: TGCAGCGTTATACGACAGGGTGGTTATGGCTACACCTTC
cdr3_aa: CSVIRQGGYGYTF

clone_size: many
v_call: TRBV20-1
d_call: TRBD1
cdr3_length: 13
j_call: TRBJ1-1
cdr3_nt: TGCAGTGCCACTAGACAGGGGGCTACTGAAGCTTTCTTT
cdr3_aa: CSATRQGATEAFF

clone_size: many
v_call: TRBV7-2
d_call: .
cdr3_length: 15
j_call: TRBJ2-7
cdr3_nt: TGTGCCAGCAGCTCCAGCGGACCGTTATCCTACGAGCAGTACTTC
cdr3_aa: CASSSSGPLSYEQYF

clone_size: many
v_call: TRBV2
d_call: .
cdr3_length: 12
j_call: TRBJ1-2
cdr3_nt: TGTGCCAGCCTCGTCCGGGGTTATGGCTACACCTTC
cdr3_aa: CASLVRGYGYTF

clone_size: many
v_call: TRBV19
d_call: .
cdr3_length: 15
j_call: TRBJ1-5
cdr3_nt: TGTGCCAGTAGTGCCCGTCACCAATCCAATCAGCCCCAGCATTTT
cdr3_aa: CASSARHQSNQPQHF

clone_size: few
v_call: TRBV30
d_call: .
cdr3_length: 13
j_call: TRBJ2-7
cdr3_nt: TGTGCCTGGAGTGAAGGCGCTAACTACGAGCAGTACTTC
cdr3_aa: CAWSEGANYEQYF

clone_size: many
v_call: TRBV28
d_call: .
cdr3_length: 15
j_call: TRBJ2-6
cdr3_nt: TGTGCCAGCAGTTTTCGAGGTACCGGGGCCAACGTCCTGACTTTC
cdr3_aa: CASSFRGTGANVLTF

clone_size: .
v_call: TRBV29-1
d_call: TRBD2
cdr3_length: 16
j_call: TRBJ2-2
cdr3_nt: TGCAGCGCCCGGGCGGGGACTAGCGGCTTCACCGGGGAGCTGTTTTTT
cdr3_aa: CSARAGTSGFTGELFF

clone_size: .
v_call: TRBV7-9
d_call: .
cdr3_length: 14
j_call: TRBJ1-6
cdr3_nt: TGTGCCAGCAGCTTAGGGGGCCTGTTATCACCCCTCCACTTT
cdr3_aa: CASSLGGLLSPLHF

clone_size: few
v_call: TRBV12-3/TRBV12-4
d_call: .
cdr3_length: 13
j_call: TRBJ1-1
cdr3_nt: TGTGCCAGCAGCTTAGGTTCTTCCCGGGAAGCTTTCTTT
cdr3_aa: CASSLGSSREAFF

clone_size: few
v_call: TRBV4-1
d_call: .
cdr3_length: 15
j_call: TRBJ1-2
cdr3_nt: TGCGCCAGCAGCCAAGATGCGGGGGCTAACTATGGCTACACCTTC
cdr3_aa: CASSQDAGANYGYTF

clone_size: .
v_call: TRBV6-5
d_call: .
cdr3_length: 12
j_call: TRBJ1-2
cdr3_nt: TGTGCCAGCAGTTACATAGGGGATGGCTACACCTTC
cdr3_aa: CASSYIGDGYTF

clone_size: .
v_call: TRBV19
d_call: .
cdr3_length: 13
j_call: TRBJ1-1
cdr3_nt: TGTGCCAGTAGCGAGGACATGATGAAAGAAGCTTTCTTT
cdr3_aa: CASSEDMMKEAFF

clone_size: .
v_call: TRBV4-1
d_call: .
cdr3_length: 16
j_call: TRBJ1-2
cdr3_nt: TGCGCCAGCAGCCAAGAGACGGGACACCGAGGCTATGGCTACACCTTC
cdr3_aa: CASSQETGHRGYGYTF

clone_size: .
v_call: TRBV29-1
d_call: TRBD1
cdr3_length: 13
j_call: TRBJ2-4
cdr3_nt: TGCAGCGTTGCCCCCGGGACAGGGGACATTCAGTACTTC
cdr3_aa: CSVAPGTGDIQYF

clone_size: few
v_call: TRBV29-1
d_call: TRBD1
cdr3_length: 12
j_call: TRBJ1-4
cdr3_nt: TGCAGCGTTGTAACAGGGGATGAAAAACTGTTTTTT
cdr3_aa: CSVVTGDEKLFF

clone_size: few
v_call: TRBV2
d_call: .
cdr3_length: 11
j_call: TRBJ2-3
cdr3_nt: TGTGCCTTCCCACGTCACGATACGCAGTATTTT
cdr3_aa: CAFPRHDTQYF

clone_size: many
v_call: TRBV20-1
d_call: .
cdr3_length: 14
j_call: TRBJ1-2
cdr3_nt: TGCAGTGGGACAAGCCCTCTCAATAACTATGGCTACACCTTC
cdr3_aa: CSGTSPLNNYGYTF

clone_size: .
v_call: TRBV9
d_call: .
cdr3_length: 13
j_call: TRBJ2-7
cdr3_nt: TGTGCCAGCAGTGAGGGACTGCGCTACGAGCAGTACTTC
cdr3_aa: CASSEGLRYEQYF

clone_size: .
v_call: TRBV13
d_call: TRBD1
cdr3_length: 14
j_call: TRBJ2-7
cdr3_nt: TGTGCCAGCAGAGACAGGGGGCTGAACTACGAGCAGTACTTC
cdr3_aa: CASRDRGLNYEQYF

clone_size: many
v_call: TRBV6-1
d_call: .
cdr3_length: 15
j_call: TRBJ1-1
cdr3_nt: TGTGCCACCCTGCCCGGGAGAGACTCGAACACTGAAGCTTTCTTT
cdr3_aa: CATLPGRDSNTEAFF

clone_size: .
v_call: TRBV12-3/TRBV12-4
d_call: .
cdr3_length: 15
j_call: TRBJ1-1
cdr3_nt: TGTGCCAGCAGCCTGGGGGCGGACACGGACACTGAAGCTTTCTTT
cdr3_aa: CASSLGADTDTEAFF

clone_size: many
v_call: TRBV27
d_call: .
cdr3_length: 15
j_call: TRBJ1-4
cdr3_nt: TGTGCCAGCAGTTTATCGTTGGGTTCGGGAGAAAAACTGTTTTTT
cdr3_aa: CASSLSLGSGEKLFF

clone_size: few
v_call: TRBV3-1
d_call: TRBD1
cdr3_length: 15
j_call: TRBJ1-1
cdr3_nt: TGTGCCAGCAGCCAACCCGGACAGGGTAAGACTGAAGCTTTCTTT
cdr3_aa: CASSQPGQGKTEAFF

clone_size: many
v_call: TRBV6-5
d_call: .
cdr3_length: 13
j_call: TRBJ1-1
cdr3_nt: TGTGCCAGCAGTTACTCGGGGGGGACTGAAGCTTTCTTT
cdr3_aa: CASSYSGGTEAFF

clone_size: many
v_call: TRBV12-3/TRBV12-4
d_call: TRBD2
cdr3_length: 17
j_call: TRBJ2-4
cdr3_nt: TGTGCCAGCAGTCCCCCTAGCGGGAGTGATGGGAGTAACATTCAGTACTTC
cdr3_aa: CASSPPSGSDGSNIQYF

clone_size: few
v_call: TRBV29-1
d_call: .
cdr3_length: 13
j_call: TRBJ1-2
cdr3_nt: TGCAGCGTGCTGGGGAAAGCTAACTATGGCTACACCTTC
cdr3_aa: CSVLGKANYGYTF

clone_size: many
v_call: TRBV6-1
d_call: TRBD1
cdr3_length: 15
j_call: TRBJ2-5
cdr3_nt: TGTGCCAGCAGTGGCACCTGGGACAGACAAGAGACCCAGTACTTC
cdr3_aa: CASSGTWDRQETQYF

clone_size: many
v_call: TRBV28
d_call: .
cdr3_length: 16
j_call: TRBJ2-5
cdr3_nt: TGTGCCAGCAGTCCTTGGGGTCGCCCTATCCAAGAGACCCAGTACTTC
cdr3_aa: CASSPWGRPIQETQYF

clone_size: .
v_call: TRBV29-1
d_call: .
cdr3_length: 15
j_call: TRBJ2-5
cdr3_nt: TGCAGCGTTTCACCGGGCCCCGGAGTTACGGAGACCCAGTACTTC
cdr3_aa: CSVSPGPGVTETQYF

clone_size: .
v_call: TRBV24-1
d_call: TRBD1
cdr3_length: 15
j_call: TRBJ2-5
cdr3_nt: TGTGCCACCAGTGATCGGACAGGGGTGTCGGAGACCCAGTACTTC
cdr3_aa: CATSDRTGVSETQYF

clone_size: few
v_call: TRBV20-1
d_call: .
cdr3_length: 14
j_call: TRBJ1-2
cdr3_nt: TGCAGTGCTAGTGGGGCGGGGGGCCTCTATGGCTACACCTTC
cdr3_aa: CSASGAGGLYGYTF

clone_size: many
v_call: TRBV7-2
d_call: .
cdr3_length: 13
j_call: TRBJ2-7
cdr3_nt: TGTGCCAGCAGCGAAGGACATCTGTACGAGCAGTACTTC
cdr3_aa: CASSEGHLYEQYF

clone_size: .
v_call: TRBV20-1
d_call: TRBD2
cdr3_length: 13
j_call: TRBJ2-7
cdr3_nt: TGCAGTGCTCTACTAGCGGGAACCTACGAGCAGTACTTC
cdr3_aa: CSALLAGTYEQYF

clone_size: .
v_call: TRBV6-1
d_call: .
cdr3_length: 12
j_call: TRBJ2-2
cdr3_nt: TGTGCCAGCAGACCTTCTGGCGGGGAGCTGTTTTTT
cdr3_aa: CASRPSGGELFF

clone_size: .
v_call: TRBV6-1
d_call: TRBD1
cdr3_length: 19
j_call: TRBJ1-5
cdr3_nt: TGTGCCAGCAGCCGTCCCTTCGACAGGGGCGGTTTCGGCAATCAGCCCCAGCATTTT
cdr3_aa: CASSRPFDRGGFGNQPQHF

clone_size: .
v_call: TRBV9
d_call: TRBD1
cdr3_length: 14
j_call: TRBJ1-2
cdr3_nt: TGTGCCAGCAGCGGACACAGGGGGCCTACTGGCTACACCTTC
cdr3_aa: CASSGHRGPTGYTF

clone_size: many
v_call: TRBV12-3/TRBV12-4
d_call: TRBD1
cdr3_length: 15
j_call: TRBJ1-5
cdr3_nt: TGTGCCAGCAGTTATTCGGACAGGCCGAATCAGCCCCAGCATTTT
cdr3_aa: CASSYSDRPNQPQHF